These T cell receptor beta chains were read from a single sample in a study of OX40 agonist ivuxolimab in advanced cancers. Profiling relied on immunoSEQ multiplex PCR, and the TCRdb table lists in-frame clones only, not all of them. Of 7,500 to 9,500 clones listed, 66% are singletons. The input for sequencing was CD4+ or CD8+ T cells sorted from blood, taken in a trial of the OX40 agonist ivuxolimab. All receptors derive from an adult with an advanced solid tumor such as melanoma, head and neck, liver or kidney cancer. Both conserved end residues are part of each CDR3. A D gene is named only where the DNA matches it firmly.

CDR3 protein: CASSPRSGGMETQYF
CDR3 length: 15
J gene: TRBJ2-5
V gene: TRBV4-2
D gene: .

CDR3 protein: CASSPGWTGEYNEQFF
CDR3 length: 16
J gene: TRBJ2-1
V gene: TRBV7-9
D gene: TRBD1

CDR3 protein: CASSHWLAGSSDEQYF
CDR3 length: 16
J gene: TRBJ2-7
V gene: TRBV4-2
D gene: TRBD2

CDR3 protein: CASSLAGTSDYEQYF
CDR3 length: 15
J gene: TRBJ2-7
V gene: TRBV7-2
D gene: TRBD2

CDR3 protein: CASSEADGANQPQHF
CDR3 length: 15
J gene: TRBJ1-5
V gene: TRBV6-1
D gene: .

CDR3 protein: CASSSWIGTGLLF
CDR3 length: 13
J gene: TRBJ2-7
V gene: TRBV5-6
D gene: TRBD1

CDR3 protein: CASSEGGMETGELFF
CDR3 length: 15
J gene: TRBJ2-2
V gene: TRBV6-4
D gene: .

CDR3 protein: CASSEEGAGGYGYTF
CDR3 length: 15
J gene: TRBJ1-2
V gene: TRBV6-1
D gene: TRBD1

CDR3 protein: CASSLGGMGEAFF
CDR3 length: 13
J gene: TRBJ1-1
V gene: TRBV28
D gene: .

CDR3 protein: CASSPDRFSNQPQHF
CDR3 length: 15
J gene: TRBJ1-5
V gene: TRBV6-5
D gene: .

CDR3 protein: CASSPGNTGELFF
CDR3 length: 13
J gene: TRBJ2-2
V gene: TRBV11-3
D gene: .

CDR3 protein: CASSAGKPQHF
CDR3 length: 11
J gene: TRBJ1-5
V gene: TRBV21-1
D gene: .

CDR3 protein: CAIRPDGVNEQFF
CDR3 length: 13
J gene: TRBJ2-1
V gene: TRBV10-3
D gene: .

CDR3 protein: CASKEKAWNTGELFF
CDR3 length: 15
J gene: TRBJ2-2
V gene: TRBV10-1
D gene: .

CDR3 protein: CASSPGQYQETQYF
CDR3 length: 14
J gene: TRBJ2-5
V gene: TRBV2
D gene: .

CDR3 protein: CASSTWGSSQSRANVLTF
CDR3 length: 18
J gene: TRBJ2-6
V gene: TRBV7-4
D gene: .

CDR3 protein: CASSVGSGGDTEAFF
CDR3 length: 15
J gene: TRBJ1-1
V gene: TRBV9
D gene: .

CDR3 protein: CASSFPGGRPTEAFF
CDR3 length: 15
J gene: TRBJ1-1
V gene: TRBV5-6
D gene: .

CDR3 protein: CASSPRSGTGLGGELFF
CDR3 length: 17
J gene: TRBJ2-2
V gene: TRBV4-2
D gene: TRBD1

CDR3 protein: CASSPGLAGVDEQFF
CDR3 length: 15
J gene: TRBJ2-1
V gene: TRBV5-6
D gene: TRBD2

CDR3 protein: CASSVAGRGDTQYF
CDR3 length: 14
J gene: TRBJ2-3
V gene: TRBV9
D gene: .

CDR3 protein: CASSEGGLGTEAFF
CDR3 length: 14
J gene: TRBJ1-1
V gene: TRBV6-1
D gene: .

CDR3 protein: CATSLPGPSYEQYF
CDR3 length: 14
J gene: TRBJ2-7
V gene: TRBV15
D gene: .